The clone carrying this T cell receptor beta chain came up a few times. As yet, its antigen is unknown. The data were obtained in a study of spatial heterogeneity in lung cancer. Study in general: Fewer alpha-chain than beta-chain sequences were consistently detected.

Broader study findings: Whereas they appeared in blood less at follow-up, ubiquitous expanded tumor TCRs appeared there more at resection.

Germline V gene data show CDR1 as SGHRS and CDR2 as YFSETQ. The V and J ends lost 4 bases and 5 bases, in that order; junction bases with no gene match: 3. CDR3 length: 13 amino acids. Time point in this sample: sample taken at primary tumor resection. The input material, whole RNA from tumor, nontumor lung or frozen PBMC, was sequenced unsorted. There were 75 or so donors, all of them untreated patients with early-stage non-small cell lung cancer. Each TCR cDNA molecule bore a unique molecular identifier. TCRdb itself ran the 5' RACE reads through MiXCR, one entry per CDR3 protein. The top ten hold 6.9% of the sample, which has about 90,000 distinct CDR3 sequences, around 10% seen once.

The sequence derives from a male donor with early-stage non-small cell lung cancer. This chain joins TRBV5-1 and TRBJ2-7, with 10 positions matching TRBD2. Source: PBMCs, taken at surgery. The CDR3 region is CASSGGTSDEQYF. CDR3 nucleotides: TGCGCCAGCAGCGGGGGGACTAGCGACGAGCAGTACTTC.